This T cell receptor (beta chain) was documented in a study of beta chain features in type 1 diabetes. Study-wide context: Healthy donors resembled patients in age, gender and cell yields. General study results and limits: Type 1 diabetes patients showed a moderate but significant shortening of TCRB CDR3s in all four CD4+ subsets. Naive, central memory and Treg TCRB repertoires appeared more alike in patients than in healthy donors.

With 6 bases clipped from V and 11 bases from J, the junction kept 12 bases outside the gene matches. The CDR3 covers 14 residues. In germline, CDR1 is MDHEN, CDR2 SYDVKM. This clone has more than one count but fewer than ten. The antigen is not known. The sequenced template was cDNA made from the entire isolated RNA. Naive, central memory and regulatory T cell samples yielded some 3.9 million reads on average. The data were produced by immunoSEQ multiplex PCR, yet TCRdb's version contains in-frame clones alone and is incomplete. This table holds about 170,000 clones, less than 10% found once. The sequence came from a young man with type 1 diabetes. What was sequenced was central memory CD4+ T cells from blood. V usage is TRBV28 and J usage is TRBJ1-5; 8 bases map to TRBD1. For the CDR3, the DNA is TGTGCCAGCAGGGCCGGGACAGGCTCGTCGGCCCAGCATTTT. Translated, it gives CASRAGTGSSAQHF. Variable domain in full (rest from reference TRBV28 and TRBJ1-5): DVKVTQSSRYLVKRTGEKVFLECVQDMDHENMFWYRQDPGLGLRLIYFSYDVKMKEKGDIPEGYSVSREKKERFSLILESASTNQTSMYLCASRAGTGSSAQHFGDGTRLSIL.